A single T cell receptor (beta chain) is shown here with its context. Its antigen is as yet unknown. The data are from a study of cytomegalovirus exposure and HLA in healthy donors. The PCR had 60 Vbeta and 13 Jbeta primers. Assay: immunoSEQ multiplex PCR; the TCRdb copy retains only in-frame clones and omits some. This table lists about 130,000 clones. General study points: Later on, an analysis found that several of the most significant clusters appeared to be linked to common viral pathogens, which included parvovirus B19.

With 5 bases clipped from V and 7 bases from J, the junction kept 15 bases outside the gene matches. This CDR3 is 16 amino acids long. The V gene's germline CDR1 is SGHNT and CDR2 YYREEE (reference sequence). The sequencing sample was made of PBMCs. The clonotype comes from a man aged 30 to 45 in good health and CMV-seronegative. The genes are TRBV5-4 and TRBJ2-1, with 7 bases matching TRBD1. CDR3 coding DNA: TGTGCCAGCAGTTCCGGACAGGCCAGAACTCAAAATGAGCAGTTCTTC. This encodes CASSSGQARTQNEQFF.